These T cell receptor beta chains were read from a single sample in a study of T cell responses to AZD1222 COVID-19 vaccine. The repertoire was sequenced with immunoSEQ multiplex PCR; TCRdb's copy has only in-frame clones and lacks some. The top ten hold roughly 3.4% of the sample, which has about 130,000 clones, around 92% seen once. Specimen: peripheral blood, collected 28 days after the second AZD1222 dose. The receptor set was obtained from an adult who received the AZD1222 COVID-19 vaccine. Each CDR3 is given with its conserved first and last residue. The D gene is left open where the match is weak.

j_call: TRBJ1-2; d_call: TRBD1; v_call: TRBV28; cdr3_nt: TGTGCCAGCAGTTCCCTGGACAGGGTGCATGGCTACACCTTC; cdr3_aa: CASSSLDRVHGYTF
j_call: TRBJ1-1; d_call: .; v_call: TRBV15; cdr3_nt: TGTGCCACCAGCAGAGGACAGAACAACAACAGGAACACTGAAGCTTTCTTT; cdr3_aa: CATSRGQNNNRNTEAFF
j_call: TRBJ2-5; d_call: TRBD2; v_call: TRBV5-6; cdr3_nt: TGTGCCAGCAGTCCTACTAGCGGGAGTTTAGAGACCCAGTACTTC; cdr3_aa: CASSPTSGSLETQYF
j_call: TRBJ1-2; d_call: .; v_call: TRBV12-3/TRBV12-4; cdr3_nt: TGTGCCAGCAGCCTGGGCTATGGCTACACCTTC; cdr3_aa: CASSLGYGYTF
j_call: TRBJ1-2; d_call: TRBD1; v_call: TRBV28; cdr3_nt: TGTGCCAGCAGTCCCTCGACAGGGAAGGGCTACACCTTC; cdr3_aa: CASSPSTGKGYTF
j_call: TRBJ1-2; d_call: .; v_call: TRBV7-2; cdr3_nt: TGTGCCAGCAGCTTTGAGAACTATGGCTACACCTTC; cdr3_aa: CASSFENYGYTF
j_call: TRBJ1-1; d_call: TRBD1; v_call: TRBV27; cdr3_nt: TGTGCCAGCAGTTTTTCAAGGACAGGGGGGAATGAAGCTTTCTTT; cdr3_aa: CASSFSRTGGNEAFF
j_call: TRBJ2-2; d_call: .; v_call: TRBV4-2; cdr3_nt: TGTGCCAGCAGCCAAGCTCCGGCCACCGGGGAGCTGTTTTTT; cdr3_aa: CASSQAPATGELFF
j_call: TRBJ2-1; d_call: .; v_call: TRBV7-2; cdr3_nt: TGTGCCAGCAGCTTCCGGTCTGAGTACAATGAGCAGTTCTTC; cdr3_aa: CASSFRSEYNEQFF
j_call: TRBJ2-1; d_call: TRBD2; v_call: TRBV7-2; cdr3_nt: TGTGCCAGCAGCTTAGCGGGTAGCGGGAGTGGCTACAATGAGCAGTTCTTC; cdr3_aa: CASSLAGSGSGYNEQFF
j_call: TRBJ1-1; d_call: .; v_call: TRBV7-2; cdr3_nt: TGTGCCAGCTCATGGACGCGAACGGACACTGAAGCTTTCTTT; cdr3_aa: CASSWTRTDTEAFF
j_call: TRBJ1-1; d_call: .; v_call: TRBV11-1; cdr3_nt: TGTGCCAGCAGCTTAGGGGGGGTCGGCACTGAAGCTTTCTTT; cdr3_aa: CASSLGGVGTEAFF
j_call: TRBJ1-4; d_call: .; v_call: TRBV5-1; cdr3_nt: TGCGCCAGCAGCGCCGGCGCTCACGGGCGCACGGCTAATGAAAAACTGTTTTTT; cdr3_aa: CASSAGAHGRTANEKLFF
j_call: TRBJ2-2; d_call: .; v_call: TRBV15; cdr3_nt: TGTGCCACCAGCAGCTATACAGGGCCCGGGGAGCTGTTTTTT; cdr3_aa: CATSSYTGPGELFF
j_call: TRBJ1-5; d_call: .; v_call: TRBV7-2; cdr3_nt: TGTGCCAGCAGCTCCCGACACAGCACGGAGCCCCAGCATTTT; cdr3_aa: CASSSRHSTEPQHF
j_call: TRBJ1-1; d_call: .; v_call: TRBV5-4; cdr3_nt: TGTGCCAGCAGCTTGGATGGGTTCCGACGTTTGAACACTGAAGCTTTCTTT; cdr3_aa: CASSLDGFRRLNTEAFF